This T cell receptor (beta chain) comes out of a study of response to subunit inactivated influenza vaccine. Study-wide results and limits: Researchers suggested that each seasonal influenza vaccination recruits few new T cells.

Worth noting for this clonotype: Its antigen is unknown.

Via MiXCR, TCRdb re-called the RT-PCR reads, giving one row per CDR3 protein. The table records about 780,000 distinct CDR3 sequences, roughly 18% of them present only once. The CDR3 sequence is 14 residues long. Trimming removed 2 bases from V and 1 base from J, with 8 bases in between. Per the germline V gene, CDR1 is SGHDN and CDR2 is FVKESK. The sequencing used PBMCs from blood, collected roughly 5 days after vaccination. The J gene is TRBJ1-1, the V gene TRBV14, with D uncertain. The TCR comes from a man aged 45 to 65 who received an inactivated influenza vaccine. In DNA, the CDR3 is TGTGCCAGCAGCCAACCCTATGGGAACACTGAAGCTTTCTTT. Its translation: CASSQPYGNTEAFF.